The T cell receptor beta chain described here comes from a study of shared clonotypes between healthy human individuals. Whole-study context: The donor group consisted of a couple of women and a few men, aged 18 to 49. Study observations and caveats: The expectation was that sequencing depth would affect clonotype sharing among donors.

CD45RO-negative, CCR7-positively selected cells formed the naive CD8 fraction, excluding terminally differentiated effector memory CD45RA+ cells. The study drew its donors from healthy HIV-negative adults without recent acute infections or vaccinations. Germline V lookup: CDR1 SGHRS, CDR2 YFSETQ. After removal of 3 bases from V and 1 base from J, the junction contained 11 bases not matched to a gene. This CDR3 contains 17 residues. With respect to this clone: What it recognizes is unknown.

Replicate sorted-subset PCRs were loaded with around 0.2 ug DNA, 31,000 or so T cell genomes. Sequencing used immunoSEQ multiplex PCR; TCRdb keeps in-frame clones, though not all of them. The table records around 1.9 million clones, around 93% of them present only once. The J gene is TRBJ2-7, the V gene TRBV5-1, with 9 bases matching TRBD1. The receptor was isolated from a man in his late teens or twenties in good health. Some clones in this sample may be carry-over from other donors' samples. The sample was naive CD8+ T cells from PBMCs. The CDR3 is CASSYGGGTGPSYEQYF. CDR3 coding DNA: TGCGCCAGCAGCTATGGAGGGGGGACAGGGCCATCCTACGAGCAGTACTTC. The variable domain in full, completed from reference TRBV5-1 and TRBJ2-7, reads KAGVTQTPRYLIKTRGQQVTLSCSPISGHRSVSWYQQTPGQGLQFLFEYFSETQRNKGNFPGRFSGRQFSNSRSEMNVSTLELGDSALYLCASSYGGGTGPSYEQYFGPGTRLTVT.